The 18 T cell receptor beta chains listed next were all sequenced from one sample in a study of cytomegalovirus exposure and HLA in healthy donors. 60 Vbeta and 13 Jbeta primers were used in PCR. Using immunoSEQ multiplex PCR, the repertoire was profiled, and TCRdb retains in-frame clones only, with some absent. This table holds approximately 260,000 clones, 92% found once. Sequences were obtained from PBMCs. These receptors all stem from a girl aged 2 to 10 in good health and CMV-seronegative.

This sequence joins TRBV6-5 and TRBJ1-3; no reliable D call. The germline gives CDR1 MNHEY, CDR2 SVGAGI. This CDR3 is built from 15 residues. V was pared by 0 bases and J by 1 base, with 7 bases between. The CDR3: CASSYSASSGNTIYF. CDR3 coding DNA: TGTGCCAGCAGTTACTCAGCGAGTTCTGGAAACACCATATATTTT.

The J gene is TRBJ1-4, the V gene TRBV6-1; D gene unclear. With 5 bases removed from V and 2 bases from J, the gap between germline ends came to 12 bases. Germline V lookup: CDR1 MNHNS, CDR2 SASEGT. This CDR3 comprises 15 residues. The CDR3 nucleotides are TGTGCCAGCAGTCACGCGGAGGGCACTAATGAAAAACTGTTTTTT. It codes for CASSHAEGTNEKLFF.

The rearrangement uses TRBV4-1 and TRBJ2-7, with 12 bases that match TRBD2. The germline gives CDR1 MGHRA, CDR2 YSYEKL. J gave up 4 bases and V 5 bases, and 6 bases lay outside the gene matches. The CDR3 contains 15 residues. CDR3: CASSSRTSGIYEQYF. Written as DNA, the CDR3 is TGCGCCAGCAGCTCCCGGACTAGCGGGATATACGAGCAGTACTTC.

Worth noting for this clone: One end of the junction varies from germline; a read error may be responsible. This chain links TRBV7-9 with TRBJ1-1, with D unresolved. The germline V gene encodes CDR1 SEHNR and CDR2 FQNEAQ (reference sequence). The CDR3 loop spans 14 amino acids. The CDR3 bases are TGTTCCAGCAGCTTAGTCCCCATCTCGGTGGAAGCTTTCTTT. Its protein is CSSSLVPISVEAFF.

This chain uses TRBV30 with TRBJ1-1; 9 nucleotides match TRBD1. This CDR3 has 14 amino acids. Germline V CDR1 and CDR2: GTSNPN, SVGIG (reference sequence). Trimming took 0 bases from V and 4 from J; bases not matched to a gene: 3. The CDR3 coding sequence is TGTGCCTGGAGTGTACTACAGGGGGCCACTGAAGCTTTCTTT. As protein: CAWSVLQGATEAFF.

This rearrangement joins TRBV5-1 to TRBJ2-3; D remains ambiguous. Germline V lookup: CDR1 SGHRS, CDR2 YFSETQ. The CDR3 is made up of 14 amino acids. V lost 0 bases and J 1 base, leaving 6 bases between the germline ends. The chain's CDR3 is CASSLEAGTDTQYF. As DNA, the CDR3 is TGCGCCAGCAGCTTGGAGGCGGGCACAGATACGCAGTATTTT.

The CDR3 DNA reads as TGTGCCAGCAGCCTACCCTACGAGCAGTACTTC. It translates to CASSLPYEQYF. The rearrangement links TRBV6-1 to TRBJ2-7; D is ambiguous. The CDR3 is 11 residues long. Trimming took off 6 bases at V and 2 bases at J, with 5 bases between the two ends. CDR1 is MNHNS, CDR2 SASEGT, per germline.

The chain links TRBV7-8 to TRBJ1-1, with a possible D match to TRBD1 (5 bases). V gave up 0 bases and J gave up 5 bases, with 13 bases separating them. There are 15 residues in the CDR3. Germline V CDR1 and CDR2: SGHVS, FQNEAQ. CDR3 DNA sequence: TGTGCCAGCAGCTTAGCGGGGGGTCTTTGGACTGAAGCTTTCTTT. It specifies CASSLAGGLWTEAFF.

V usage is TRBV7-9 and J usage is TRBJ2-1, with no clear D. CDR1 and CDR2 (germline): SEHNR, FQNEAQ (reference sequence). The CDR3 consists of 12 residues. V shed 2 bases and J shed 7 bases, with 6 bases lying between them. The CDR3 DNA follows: TGTGCCAGCAGCTTATCTAGGAATGAGCAGTTCTTC. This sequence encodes CASSLSRNEQFF.

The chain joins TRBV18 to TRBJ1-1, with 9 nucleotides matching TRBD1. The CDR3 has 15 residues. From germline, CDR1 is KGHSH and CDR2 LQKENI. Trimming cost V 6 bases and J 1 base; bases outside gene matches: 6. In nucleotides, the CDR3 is TGTGCCAGCTCCCCCCGGGACAGGGCGAACACTGAAGCTTTCTTT. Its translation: CASSPRDRANTEAFF.

CDR3 protein: CASSVVGDRAGNTIYF. In DNA form, the CDR3 reads TGTGCCAGCAGCGTAGTGGGGGACAGGGCTGGAAACACCATATATTTT. The V call is TRBV9, the J call TRBJ1-3, with 9 bases lining up with TRBD1. The V gene end was trimmed by 0 bases and the J gene end by 2 bases; junction bases not matched to a gene: 3. The CDR3 runs to 16 residues. Germline-derived CDR1 and CDR2 are SGDLS and YYNGEE.

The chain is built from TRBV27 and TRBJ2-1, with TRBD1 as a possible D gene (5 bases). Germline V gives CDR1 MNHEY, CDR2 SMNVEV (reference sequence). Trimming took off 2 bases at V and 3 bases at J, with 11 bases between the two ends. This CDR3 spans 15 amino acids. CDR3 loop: CASSLGANFYNEQFF. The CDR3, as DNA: TGTGCCAGCAGTTTAGGGGCAAACTTCTACAATGAGCAGTTCTTC.

The CDR3 bases are TGTGCCAGCTCGCCGACTGAGACCCAGTACTTC. Translated: CASSPTETQYF. The chain recombines TRBV2 with TRBJ2-5; D gene uncertain. Per germline, CDR1 SNHLY and CDR2 FYNNEI. Trimming left V 8 bases short and J 5 bases short, with 9 bases between. The CDR3 consists of 11 residues.

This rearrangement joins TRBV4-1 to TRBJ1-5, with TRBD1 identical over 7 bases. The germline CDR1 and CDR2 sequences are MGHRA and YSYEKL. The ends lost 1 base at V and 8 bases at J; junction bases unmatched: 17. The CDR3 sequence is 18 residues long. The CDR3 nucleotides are TGCGCCAGCAGCCAAGGGAGCGAGTTCGGGAGGGGGCTAGAGCCCCAGCATTTT. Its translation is CASSQGSEFGRGLEPQHF.

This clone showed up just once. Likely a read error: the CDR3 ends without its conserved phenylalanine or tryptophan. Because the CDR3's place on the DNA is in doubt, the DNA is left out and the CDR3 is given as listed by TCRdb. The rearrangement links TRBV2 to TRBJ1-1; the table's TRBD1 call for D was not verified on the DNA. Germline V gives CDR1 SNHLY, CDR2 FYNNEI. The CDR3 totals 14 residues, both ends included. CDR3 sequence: CASRASGQGVRAPL.

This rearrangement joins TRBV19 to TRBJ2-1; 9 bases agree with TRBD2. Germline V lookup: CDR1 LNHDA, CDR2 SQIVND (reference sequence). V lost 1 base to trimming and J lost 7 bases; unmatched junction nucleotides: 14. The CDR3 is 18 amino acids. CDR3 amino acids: CASSIGRWGAGGENEQFF. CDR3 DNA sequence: TGTGCCAGTAGTATAGGGCGCTGGGGAGCGGGGGGTGAGAATGAGCAGTTCTTC.

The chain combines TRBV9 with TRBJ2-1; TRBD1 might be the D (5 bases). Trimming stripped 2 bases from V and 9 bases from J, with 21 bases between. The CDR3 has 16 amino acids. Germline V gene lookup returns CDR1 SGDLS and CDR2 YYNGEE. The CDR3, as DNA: TGTGCCAGCAGCGTCCAGGCTGGGGCCCTAGGGCCTGAGCAGTTCTTC. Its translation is CASSVQAGALGPEQFF.

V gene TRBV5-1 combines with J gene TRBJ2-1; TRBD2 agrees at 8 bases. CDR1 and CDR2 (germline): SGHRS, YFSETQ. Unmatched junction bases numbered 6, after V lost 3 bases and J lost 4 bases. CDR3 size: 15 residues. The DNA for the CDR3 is TGCGCCAGCAGCTCGGCGGGGGGACCGTACAATGAGCAGTTCTTC. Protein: CASSSAGGPYNEQFF.